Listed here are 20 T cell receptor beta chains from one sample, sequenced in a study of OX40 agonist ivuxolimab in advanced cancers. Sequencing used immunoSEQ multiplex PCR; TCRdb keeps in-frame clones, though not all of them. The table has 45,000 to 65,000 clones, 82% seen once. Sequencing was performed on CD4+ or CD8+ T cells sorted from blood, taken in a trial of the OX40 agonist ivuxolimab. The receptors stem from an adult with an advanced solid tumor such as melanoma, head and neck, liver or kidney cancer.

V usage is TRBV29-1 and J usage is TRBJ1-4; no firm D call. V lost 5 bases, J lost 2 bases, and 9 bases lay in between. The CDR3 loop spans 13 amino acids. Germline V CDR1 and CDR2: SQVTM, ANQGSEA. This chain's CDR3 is CSVRRFTNEKLFF. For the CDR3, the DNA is TGCAGCGTTAGACGGTTTACTAATGAAAAACTGTTTTTT. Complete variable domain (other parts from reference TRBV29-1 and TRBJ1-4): SAVISQKPSRDICQRGTSLTIQCQVDSQVTMMFWYRQQPGQSLTLIATANQGSEATYESGFVIDKFPISRPNLTFSTLTVSNMSPEDSSIYLCSVRRFTNEKLFFGSGTQLSVL.

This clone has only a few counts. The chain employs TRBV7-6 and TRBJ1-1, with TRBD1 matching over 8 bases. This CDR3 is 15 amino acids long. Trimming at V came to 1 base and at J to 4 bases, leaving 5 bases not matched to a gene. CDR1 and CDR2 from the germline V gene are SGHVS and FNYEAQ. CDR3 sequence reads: CASSLDRQGSTEAFF. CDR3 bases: TGTGCCAGCAGCTTAGATCGACAGGGGAGCACTGAAGCTTTCTTT.

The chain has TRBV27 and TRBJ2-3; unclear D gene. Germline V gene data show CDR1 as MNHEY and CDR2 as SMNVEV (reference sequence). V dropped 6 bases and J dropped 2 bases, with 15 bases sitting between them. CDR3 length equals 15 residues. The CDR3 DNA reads TGTGCCAGCAGCCCCTGGCAAGATTCCACAGATACGCAGTATTTT. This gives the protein CASSPWQDSTDTQYF.

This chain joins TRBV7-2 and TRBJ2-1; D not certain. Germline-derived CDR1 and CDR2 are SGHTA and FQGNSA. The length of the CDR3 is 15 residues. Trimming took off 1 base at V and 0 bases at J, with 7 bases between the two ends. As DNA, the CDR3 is TGTGCCAGCAGCTTAGGGATGGTCTCCTACAATGAGCAGTTCTTC. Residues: CASSLGMVSYNEQFF.

The CDR3 sequence: CASSVGGTGDRVYGYTF. CDR3 sequence (DNA): TGTGCCAGCAGCGTAGGGGGGACAGGGGATCGGGTCTATGGCTACACCTTC. The chain is built from TRBV9 and TRBJ1-2; 10 positions match TRBD1. The CDR3 spans 17 residues. V trimming: 0 bases; J trimming: 4 bases; junction bases outside the gene matches: 9. Germline V gene sequence: CDR1 SGDLS, CDR2 YYNGEE.

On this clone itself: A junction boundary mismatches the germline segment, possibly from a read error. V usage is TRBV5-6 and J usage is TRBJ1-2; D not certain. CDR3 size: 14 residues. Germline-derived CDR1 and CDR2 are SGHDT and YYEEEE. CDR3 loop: CVSSLVGNMEDYTF. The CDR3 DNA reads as TGTGTCAGCAGCTTGGTTGGCAATATGGAGGACTACACCTTC.

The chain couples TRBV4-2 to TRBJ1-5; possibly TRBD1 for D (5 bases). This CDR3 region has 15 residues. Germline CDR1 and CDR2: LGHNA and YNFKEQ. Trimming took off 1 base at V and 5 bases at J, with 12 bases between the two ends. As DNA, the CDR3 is TGTGCCAGCAGCCAAGGGCGGCAGGGTGATCAGCCCCAGCATTTT. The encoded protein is CASSQGRQGDQPQHF.

In DNA form, the CDR3 reads TGTGCCAGCGGCGCCGGTTGGGGCGGGGAGACCCAGTACTTC. Its protein is CASGAGWGGETQYF. The chain links TRBV6-1 to TRBJ2-5; either TRBD1 or TRBD2 may supply D (5 bases each). V was shortened by 8 bases and J by 5 bases, with 18 bases between the two germline ends. Germline V lookup: CDR1 MNHNS, CDR2 SASEGT. The CDR3 has 14 amino acids.

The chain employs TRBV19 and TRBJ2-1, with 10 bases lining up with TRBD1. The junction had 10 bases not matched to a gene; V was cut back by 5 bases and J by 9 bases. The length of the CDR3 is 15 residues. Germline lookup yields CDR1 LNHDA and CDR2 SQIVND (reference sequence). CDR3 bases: TGTGCCAGTAGTTCCTTGACAGGGGGCCAGGTTGAGCAGTTCTTC. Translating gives CASSSLTGGQVEQFF.

CDR3 sequence (DNA): TGTGCCAGCAGGCGGGACCCCAGGATGGAGCAGTACTTC. It codes for CASRRDPRMEQYF. The chain couples TRBV27 to TRBJ2-7; a weak D match, TRBD2 (6 bases). V lost 6 bases, J lost 7 bases, and 16 bases lay in between. Per the germline V gene, CDR1 is MNHEY and CDR2 is SMNVEV (reference sequence). The CDR3 sequence is 13 residues long.

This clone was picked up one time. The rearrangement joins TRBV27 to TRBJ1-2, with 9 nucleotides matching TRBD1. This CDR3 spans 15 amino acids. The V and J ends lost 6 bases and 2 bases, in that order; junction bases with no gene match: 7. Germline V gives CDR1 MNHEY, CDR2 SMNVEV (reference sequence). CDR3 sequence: CASRVGGQGNYGYTF. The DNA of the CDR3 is TGTGCCAGCAGAGTCGGAGGACAGGGGAACTATGGCTACACCTTC.

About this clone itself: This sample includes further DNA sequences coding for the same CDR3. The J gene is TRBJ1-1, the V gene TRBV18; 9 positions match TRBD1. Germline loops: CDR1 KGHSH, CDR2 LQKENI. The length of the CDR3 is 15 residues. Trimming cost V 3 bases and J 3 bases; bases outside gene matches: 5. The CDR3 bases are TGTGCCAGCTCACCGCCGGGACAGGGAGACACTGAAGCTTTCTTT. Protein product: CASSPPGQGDTEAFF.

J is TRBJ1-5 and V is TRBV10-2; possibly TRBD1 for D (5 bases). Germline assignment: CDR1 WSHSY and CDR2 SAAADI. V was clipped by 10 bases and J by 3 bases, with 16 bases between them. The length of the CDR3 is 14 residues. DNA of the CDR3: TGCGCCACGGCTCAGGGTAGGGTCAATCAGCCCCAGCATTTT. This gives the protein CATAQGRVNQPQHF.

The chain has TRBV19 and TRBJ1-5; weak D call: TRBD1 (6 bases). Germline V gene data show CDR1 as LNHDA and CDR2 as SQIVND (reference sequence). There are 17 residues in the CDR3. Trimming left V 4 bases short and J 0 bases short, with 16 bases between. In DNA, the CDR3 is TGTGCCAGTAGTAGAATAATTGGGGGCGATAGCAATCAGCCCCAGCATTTT. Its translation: CASSRIIGGDSNQPQHF.

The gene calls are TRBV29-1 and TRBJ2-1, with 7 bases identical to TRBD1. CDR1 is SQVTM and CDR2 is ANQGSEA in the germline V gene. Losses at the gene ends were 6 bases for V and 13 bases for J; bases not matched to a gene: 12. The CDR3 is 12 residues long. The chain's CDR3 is CSVENDRANQFF. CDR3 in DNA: TGCAGCGTCGAGAACGACAGGGCAAACCAGTTCTTC.

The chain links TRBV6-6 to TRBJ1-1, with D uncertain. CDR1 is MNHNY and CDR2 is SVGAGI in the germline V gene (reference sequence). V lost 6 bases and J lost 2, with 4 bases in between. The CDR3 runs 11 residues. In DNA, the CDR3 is TGTGCCAGCAGCCGAAACACTGAAGCTTTCTTT. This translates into CASSRNTEAFF.

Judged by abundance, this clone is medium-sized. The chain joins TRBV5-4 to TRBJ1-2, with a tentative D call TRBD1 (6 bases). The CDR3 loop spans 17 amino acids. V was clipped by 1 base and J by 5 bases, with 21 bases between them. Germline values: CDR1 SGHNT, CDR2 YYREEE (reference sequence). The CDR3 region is CASSLSGTGGRVYGYTF. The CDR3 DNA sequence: TGTGCCAGCAGCTTGTCGGGTACGGGGGGCCGAGTTTATGGCTACACCTTC.

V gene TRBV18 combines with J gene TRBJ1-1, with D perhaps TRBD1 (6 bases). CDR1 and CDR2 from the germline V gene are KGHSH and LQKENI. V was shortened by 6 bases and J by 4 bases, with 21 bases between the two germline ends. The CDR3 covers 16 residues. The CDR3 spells CASSQAGGQGITEAFF. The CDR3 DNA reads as TGTGCCAGCTCGCAAGCAGGTGGCCAGGGGATCACTGAAGCTTTCTTT.

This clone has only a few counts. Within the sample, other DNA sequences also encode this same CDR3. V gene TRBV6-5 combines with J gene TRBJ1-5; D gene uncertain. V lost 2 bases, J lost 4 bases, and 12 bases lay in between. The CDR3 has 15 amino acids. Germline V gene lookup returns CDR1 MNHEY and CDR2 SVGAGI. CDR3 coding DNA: TGTGCCAGCAGTTACCGAGCGGGTGGGAATCAGCCCCAGCATTTT. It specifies CASSYRAGGNQPQHF.

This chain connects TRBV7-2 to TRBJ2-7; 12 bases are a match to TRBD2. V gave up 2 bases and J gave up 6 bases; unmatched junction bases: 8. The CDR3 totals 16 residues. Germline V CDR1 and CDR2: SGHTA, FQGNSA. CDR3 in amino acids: CASSLRLAGAAGEQYF. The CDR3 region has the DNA TGTGCCAGCAGCTTAAGACTAGCGGGAGCCGCCGGCGAGCAGTACTTC.